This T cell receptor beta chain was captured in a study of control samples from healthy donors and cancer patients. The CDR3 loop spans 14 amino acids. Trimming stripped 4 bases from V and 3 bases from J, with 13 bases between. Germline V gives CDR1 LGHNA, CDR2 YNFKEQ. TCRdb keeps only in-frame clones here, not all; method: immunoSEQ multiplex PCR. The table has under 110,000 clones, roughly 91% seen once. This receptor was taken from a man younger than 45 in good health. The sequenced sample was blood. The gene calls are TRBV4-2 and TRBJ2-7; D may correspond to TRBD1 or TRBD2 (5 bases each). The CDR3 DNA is TGTGCCAGCAGCCCTCCGGGACCATACTACGAGCAGTACTTC. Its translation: CASSPPGPYYEQYF.